This T cell receptor beta chain was obtained from a study of T cell responses to AZD1222 COVID-19 vaccine. Study-level results: Seropositive status at baseline applied to only a handful of AZD1222 recipients. Across spike, vaccine-associated CD4 TCRs were found, dominant at 160-218 and 743-854. Spike-specific TCR breadth and depth grew following two AZD1222 doses.

Germline V gene data show CDR1 as ENHRY and CDR2 as SYGVKD. This CDR3 region has 16 residues. V dropped 6 bases and J dropped 4 bases, with 22 bases sitting between them. On this clone itself: Antigen unknown.

Libraries were prepared by immunoSEQ multiplex PCR; TCRdb keeps only in-frame clonotypes and omits some of them. The data show about 84,000 clones, approximately 83% seen once. The source material was peripheral blood, sampled 28 days after the second AZD1222 dose. The origin of this receptor is an adult who received the AZD1222 COVID-19 vaccine. The chain joins TRBV10-3 to TRBJ2-7, with D possibly matching TRBD2 (8 bases). In DNA, the CDR3 is TGTGCCATCAGCTCAGGACAGGCAGAGCGGGGGTACGAGCAGTACTTC. Its translation is CAISSGQAERGYEQYF.